This TCR beta chain was recovered during a study of T cells in Graves' hyperthyroidism and ophthalmopathy. Overall study results and limits: Ophthalmopathy was identified by the model a median roughly 6.5 months ahead of onset. Blood samples included most of the expanded thyroid clonotypes exceeding 0.001.

This clonotype came up many times. No antigen is known for it. It was RNA transcripts that yielded the amplified TCR beta CDR3 regions. HTBI primers were used for first-round RT-PCR of the TCR CDR3. In TCRdb, the multiplex PCR reads were re-called with MiXCR into one record per CDR3 protein. The data hold around 350,000 distinct CDR3 sequences, with 13% to 15% observed a single time. Patients affected by ophthalmopathy presented a Clinical Activity Score of at least 3, a NOSPECS grade of at least 4, and disease duration below 3 months. Diagnostic decisions used clinical symptoms, serum thyroxine and TRAb, thyroid ultrasound and orbital computed tomography. This CDR3 region has 17 residues. V lost 1 base to trimming and J lost 0 bases; unmatched junction nucleotides: 7. Germline V gene sequence: CDR1 SQVTM, CDR2 ANQGSEA.

The sample taken for sequencing was blood. The receptor was derived from a woman in her twenties or thirties with Graves' ophthalmopathy. The rearrangement joins TRBV29-1 to TRBJ2-5; 11 bases line up with TRBD2. CDR3 residues: CSVEGRTSGGNQETQYF. The CDR3 nucleotides read TGCAGCGTTGAAGGCCGTACTAGCGGGGGTAACCAAGAGACCCAGTACTTC.